These T cell receptor beta chains were read from a single sample in a study of cytomegalovirus exposure and HLA in healthy donors. Generated by immunoSEQ multiplex PCR, the TCRdb table keeps only in-frame clones and is missing some. The sample includes approximately 79,000 clones, approximately 74% of them seen just once. Sequenced: PBMCs. These receptor sequences come from a middle-aged man in good health and CMV-seropositive. Both conserved end residues are part of each CDR3. A D gene is named only where the DNA matches it firmly. Only part of the rows carry a size: once, few, many, or a class if the clone is expanded.

V: TRBV2
D: .
size: once
J: TRBJ2-5
CDR3: CASSVPPSQETQYF
DNA: TGTGCCAGCAGTGTCCCCCCCAGCCAAGAGACCCAGTACTTC

V: TRBV9
D: TRBD1
size: .
J: TRBJ1-3
CDR3: CASSVGPGGSSGNTIYF
DNA: TGTGCCAGCAGCGTAGGTCCAGGGGGCAGTTCTGGAAACACCATATATTTT

V: TRBV11-3
D: .
size: .
J: TRBJ1-5
CDR3: CASSLDGNQPQHF
DNA: TGTGCCAGCAGCTTAGACGGCAATCAGCCCCAGCATTTT

V: TRBV7-7
D: TRBD1
size: .
J: TRBJ2-3
CDR3: CASSLRQGGSTDTQYF
DNA: TGTGCCAGCAGCTTAAGACAGGGCGGAAGCACAGATACGCAGTATTTT

V: TRBV7-8
D: TRBD1
size: few
J: TRBJ2-7
CDR3: CASSVDRADEQYF
DNA: TGTGCCAGCAGCGTGGACAGGGCTGACGAGCAGTACTTC

V: TRBV5-8
D: .
size: .
J: TRBJ1-5
CDR3: CASSRGHYSNQPQHF
DNA: TGTGCCAGCAGCCGCGGACACTATAGCAATCAGCCCCAGCATTTT

V: TRBV6-4
D: .
size: .
J: TRBJ2-1
CDR3: CASSGEGGSSYNEQFF
DNA: TGTGCCAGCAGTGGAGAGGGGGGGAGCTCCTACAATGAGCAGTTCTTC

V: TRBV5-1
D: .
size: .
J: TRBJ2-1
CDR3: CASGPGGSYNEQFF
DNA: TGCGCCAGCGGCCCCGGAGGCTCCTACAATGAGCAGTTCTTC

V: TRBV5-6
D: .
size: .
J: TRBJ2-3
CDR3: CASSLASTDTQYF
DNA: TGTGCCAGCAGCTTGGCGAGCACAGATACGCAGTATTTT

V: TRBV7-2
D: TRBD2
size: .
J: TRBJ2-7
CDR3: CASSSPTSGSNEQYF
DNA: TGTGCCAGCAGCTCCCCGACTAGCGGGAGTAACGAGCAGTACTTC

V: TRBV9
D: TRBD2
size: .
J: TRBJ2-1
CDR3: CASSVELAGANEQFF
DNA: TGTGCCAGCAGCGTAGAACTAGCGGGGGCGAATGAGCAGTTCTTC

V: TRBV5-6
D: TRBD1
size: .
J: TRBJ2-4
CDR3: CASSLYRGTGYF
DNA: TGTGCCAGCAGCTTGTACAGGGGGACAGGGTACTTC

V: TRBV7-9
D: TRBD1
size: .
J: TRBJ2-5
CDR3: CSSSLGAGGQETQYF
DNA: TGTTCCAGCAGCTTAGGGGCAGGGGGACAAGAGACCCAGTACTTC

V: TRBV19
D: TRBD1
size: .
J: TRBJ2-7
CDR3: CASSPDGTGAAYEQYF
DNA: TGTGCCAGTAGTCCCGACGGGACAGGGGCCGCCTACGAGCAGTACTTC

V: TRBV7-2
D: .
size: once
J: TRBJ2-7
CDR3: CASSLHSATPYEQYF
DNA: TGTGCCAGCAGCTTACACTCGGCGACTCCCTACGAGCAGTACTTC

V: TRBV13
D: TRBD1
size: .
J: TRBJ1-3
CDR3: CASSFNTGVGNTIYF
DNA: TGTGCCAGCAGCTTTAATACAGGGGTTGGAAACACCATATATTTT

V: TRBV19
D: .
size: .
J: TRBJ1-1
CDR3: CASQLKGRGDTEAFF
DNA: TGTGCCAGTCAGCTCAAGGGTCGGGGTGACACTGAAGCTTTCTTT

V: TRBV19
D: .
size: .
J: TRBJ2-5
CDR3: CATATPGLGPYF
DNA: TGTGCCACCGCAACCCCGGGACTGGGTCCGTACTTC

V: TRBV6-5
D: TRBD1
size: .
J: TRBJ1-1
CDR3: CASSARQGNTEAFF
DNA: TGTGCCAGCAGTGCCCGACAGGGGAACACTGAAGCTTTCTTT

V: TRBV18
D: .
size: .
J: TRBJ1-2
CDR3: CASSGARDYGYTF
DNA: TGTGCCAGCTCGGGGGCCAGGGACTATGGCTACACCTTC

V: TRBV4-2
D: TRBD2
size: .
J: TRBJ2-3
CDR3: CASSLRSGNTDTQYF
DNA: TGTGCCAGCAGCCTAAGAAGCGGGAACACAGATACGCAGTATTTT

V: TRBV19
D: .
size: .
J: TRBJ2-7
CDR3: CASSTQGYEQYF
DNA: TGTGCCAGTAGTACACAGGGCTACGAGCAGTACTTC

V: TRBV6-1
D: .
size: .
J: TRBJ2-2
CDR3: CASSGLGARDTGELFF
DNA: TGTGCCAGCAGTGGTTTGGGCGCCCGAGATACCGGGGAGCTGTTTTTT

V: TRBV7-2
D: TRBD2
size: .
J: TRBJ2-7
CDR3: CASSLVAGGSSYEQYF
DNA: TGTGCCAGCAGCTTAGTTGCGGGGGGGTCCTCCTACGAGCAGTACTTC

V: TRBV2
D: TRBD1
size: .
J: TRBJ1-5
CDR3: CASSSFGTGGRQPQHF
DNA: TGTGCCAGCAGTTCTTTTGGGACAGGGGGCCGGCAGCCCCAGCATTTT

V: TRBV4-1
D: .
size: .
J: TRBJ2-5
CDR3: CASSQDGTGRGQETQYF
DNA: TGCGCCAGCAGCCAAGATGGCACTGGGCGCGGGCAAGAGACCCAGTACTTC

V: TRBV30
D: .
size: .
J: TRBJ2-1
CDR3: CAWSVTRSEQFF
DNA: TGTGCCTGGAGCGTCACTAGAAGTGAGCAGTTCTTC

V: TRBV7-9
D: TRBD2
size: .
J: TRBJ2-1
CDR3: CASSAFPGRGNNEQFF
DNA: TGTGCCAGCAGCGCCTTTCCAGGGCGGGGGAACAATGAGCAGTTCTTC

V: TRBV5-4
D: TRBD2
size: .
J: TRBJ2-1
CDR3: CASSSHSGGASGEQLF
DNA: TGTGCCAGCAGCTCCCATAGCGGGGGGGCCTCGGGTGAGCAGCTCTTC

V: TRBV4-1
D: TRBD1
size: once
J: TRBJ1-2
CDR3: CASSQTGAGGSYGYTF
DNA: TGCGCCAGCAGCCAAACAGGAGCAGGGGGGAGCTATGGCTACACCTTC

V: TRBV7-9
D: .
size: .
J: TRBJ1-1
CDR3: CASSLKQVNTEAFF
DNA: TGTGCCAGCAGCTTAAAGCAAGTGAACACTGAAGCTTTCTTT

V: TRBV6-1
D: .
size: medium-sized
J: TRBJ1-1
CDR3: CASSELKAGAFF
DNA: TGTGCCAGCAGTGAGCTAAAGGCGGGAGCTTTCTTT

V: TRBV27
D: TRBD1
size: .
J: TRBJ1-4
CDR3: CASGTGVATNEKLFF
DNA: TGTGCCAGCGGTACAGGGGTTGCAACTAATGAAAAACTGTTTTTT

V: TRBV7-9
D: TRBD1
size: few
J: TRBJ1-5
CDR3: CASSYGTGGNQPQHF
DNA: TGTGCCAGCAGCTATGGGACAGGCGGAAATCAGCCCCAGCATTTT

V: TRBV13
D: TRBD2
size: .
J: TRBJ2-1
CDR3: CASSLGLAGGGEQFF
DNA: TGTGCCAGCAGCTTAGGACTAGCGGGAGGAGGTGAGCAGTTCTTC

V: TRBV9
D: .
size: .
J: TRBJ1-1
CDR3: CASSVDQWGGDTEAFF
DNA: TGTGCCAGCAGCGTAGACCAGTGGGGGGGGGACACTGAAGCTTTCTTT

V: TRBV27
D: TRBD1
size: .
J: TRBJ2-7
CDR3: CASSLGTGVHEQYF
DNA: TGTGCCAGCAGTTTAGGGACAGGGGTCCACGAGCAGTACTTC

V: TRBV28
D: .
size: .
J: TRBJ2-7
CDR3: CASSLWAEAYEQYF
DNA: TGTGCCAGCAGTTTATGGGCAGAAGCCTACGAGCAGTACTTC

V: TRBV7-2
D: .
size: .
J: TRBJ2-5
CDR3: CASSGAVQETQYF
DNA: TGTGCCAGCAGTGGGGCAGTTCAGGAGACCCAGTACTTC

V: TRBV4-3
D: TRBD1
size: .
J: TRBJ2-1
CDR3: CASSQENQGDEQFF
DNA: TGCGCCAGCAGCCAAGAAAACCAGGGGGATGAGCAGTTCTTC

V: TRBV7-2
D: TRBD2
size: .
J: TRBJ2-5
CDR3: CASSVTSGTETQYF
DNA: TGTGCCAGCAGCGTGACTAGCGGGACGGAGACCCAGTACTTC

V: TRBV23-1
D: TRBD1
size: .
J: TRBJ2-3
CDR3: CASSQMFIRGLMGTDTQYF
DNA: TGCGCCAGCAGTCAGATGTTCATCAGGGGGTTGATGGGCACAGATACGCAGTATTTT

V: TRBV27
D: TRBD1
size: .
J: TRBJ1-2
CDR3: CASSPRDRGSNYGYTF
DNA: TGTGCCAGCAGCCCTCGGGACAGGGGGTCTAACTATGGCTACACCTTC

V: TRBV6-5
D: .
size: .
J: TRBJ1-1
CDR3: CASSYSIGEATEAFF
DNA: TGTGCCAGCAGTTACTCGATAGGGGAGGCCACTGAAGCTTTCTTT